One sample yielded the 18 T cell receptor beta chains listed below, sequenced in a study of T cells after yellow fever vaccination. TCRdb reanalysed the 5' RACE reads using MiXCR and keeps one entry per CDR3 protein. Of approximately 96,000 distinct CDR3 sequences listed, about 8.4% were seen once; the top ten hold around 17%. The sequencing here drew on CD8+ T cells not binding an NS4B(214-222) dextramer, sorted from PBMCs, taken more than 14 days after the first yellow fever vaccination. These receptors originate from a man between 18 and 29 years old who received the YFV17D yellow fever vaccine.

This chain joins TRBV5-4 and TRBJ2-5; TRBD2 agrees at 12 bases. This CDR3 spans 15 amino acids. V lost 3 bases, J lost 7 bases, and 7 bases stayed unmatched. Germline CDR1 SGHNT, CDR2 YYREEE (reference sequence). Here the CDR3 DNA reads TGTGCCAGCAGCTCTCTAGCGGGGGGGCCTCGGACCCAGTACTTC. Amino acid sequence: CASSSLAGGPRTQYF.

As concerns this clonotype: One end of the junction is discordant with germline, which a read error may explain. The chain links TRBV12-3 or TRBV12-4 to TRBJ2-2; D gene uncertain. The CDR3 loop spans 11 amino acids. CDR3 loop: CSSQDTGELFF. For the CDR3, the DNA is TGTTCCAGTCAGGACACCGGGGAGCTGTTTTTT.

The chain uses TRBV6-1 and TRBJ1-1; D call uncertain. Germline V CDR1 and CDR2: MNHNS, SASEGT. V was trimmed by 6 bases and J by 5 bases, leaving 13 bases between them. This CDR3 has 13 residues. DNA for the CDR3: TGTGCCAGCAGCCTCGCGGGGAAGACTGAAGCTTTCTTT. Its translation is CASSLAGKTEAFF.

The chain couples TRBV4-3 to TRBJ1-2; TRBD1 might be the D (6 bases). This CDR3 region has 14 residues. Germline V lookup: CDR1 LGHNA, CDR2 YSLEER. Trimming stripped 1 base from V and 8 bases from J, with 14 bases between. The CDR3 nucleotides read TGCGCCAGCAGCCAAGTCGGACAGACGGCCGGCTACACCTTC. Translating gives CASSQVGQTAGYTF.

The chain has TRBV7-9 and TRBJ2-7; D perhaps matches TRBD2 (7 bases). V lost 7 bases and J 3 bases, leaving 16 bases between the germline ends. Germline-derived CDR1 and CDR2 are SEHNR and FQNEAQ (reference sequence). This CDR3 comprises 14 residues. The CDR3 DNA is TGTGCCAGCACCGGGGGGCTAGCTGGCTACGAGCAGTACGTC. Translation: CASTGGLAGYEQYV.

This clonotype occurred a few times. The chain employs TRBV11-2 and TRBJ2-5; 7 bases are a match to TRBD1. The V gene's germline CDR1 is SGHAT and CDR2 FQNNGV. The length of the CDR3 is 12 residues. The V gene end was trimmed by 7 bases and the J gene end by 9 bases; junction bases not matched to a gene: 8. CDR3 DNA: TGTGCCAGCACAGCCAACACAGGGGCCCAGTACTTC. Translation: CASTANTGAQYF.

The V gene is TRBV6-5, the J gene TRBJ2-7; 7 bases match TRBD1. Germline CDR1 is MNHEY and CDR2 is SVGAGI. V shed 2 bases, J shed 2 bases, and the junction held 0 bases outside the gene matches. The CDR3 length is 13 residues. The CDR3 nucleotides read TGTGCCAGCAGTTACGACAGGGCCTACGAGCAGTACTTC. Translated: CASSYDRAYEQYF.

This clonotype was found a few times. The chain is built from TRBV11-2 and TRBJ2-5, with TRBD2 matching 12 bases. Germline V gene data show CDR1 as SGHAT and CDR2 as FQNNGV. CDR3 length: 15 amino acids. The ends lost 6 bases at V and 0 bases at J; junction bases unmatched: 2. The CDR3 sequence: CASSPSGGDQETQYF. The CDR3 coding sequence is TGTGCCAGCAGTCCTAGCGGGGGGGACCAAGAGACCCAGTACTTC.

This sequence joins TRBV28 and TRBJ2-7; D ambiguous. Germline V gives CDR1 MDHEN, CDR2 SYDVKM. The CDR3 consists of 12 residues. Trimming removed 4 bases from V and 3 bases from J, with 7 bases in between. CDR3 sequence (DNA): TGTGCCAGCAGTTCCCTCCTCTACGAGCAGTACGTC. This translates into CASSSLLYEQYV.

J is TRBJ1-1 and V is TRBV10-3, with unresolved D. The CDR3 is 14 residues long. In germline, CDR1 is ENHRY, CDR2 SYGVKD. V lost 3 bases and J 3 bases, leaving 11 bases between the germline ends. The CDR3 here is CAISDPGRDTEAFF. The CDR3 nucleotides read TGTGCCATCAGTGATCCGGGTAGGGACACTGAAGCTTTCTTT.

This clonotype was seen only a few times. The chain employs TRBV7-8 and TRBJ2-1; D is perhaps TRBD1 or TRBD2 (5 bases each). Germline CDR1 and CDR2: SGHVS and FQNEAQ. The CDR3 extends over 16 amino acids. V was clipped by 5 bases and J by 2 bases, with 16 bases between them. CDR3 nucleotides: TGTGCCAGCAGCCCGAGGGACCCTCCGGCCTACAATGAGCAGTTCTTC. This gives the protein CASSPRDPPAYNEQFF.

This chain connects TRBV6-4 to TRBJ2-3; 8 bases match TRBD1. The V and J ends lost 6 bases and 1 base, in that order; junction bases with no gene match: 3. CDR1 MRHNA and CDR2 SNTAGT come from the germline V gene. The CDR3 is 14 amino acids. The DNA for the CDR3 is TGTGCCAGCAGCGGACAGGGAGGCACAGATACGCAGTATTTT. Protein sequence: CASSGQGGTDTQYF.

This clonotype came up a few times. The chain links TRBV19 to TRBJ1-1; 12 bases match TRBD1. The CDR3 extends over 18 amino acids. Unmatched junction bases numbered 13, after V lost 5 bases and J lost 3 bases. Germline CDR1 LNHDA, CDR2 SQIVND (reference sequence). The CDR3 here is CASSPTGTGGIEDTEAFF. The CDR3 nucleotides read TGTGCCAGTAGTCCTACCGGGACAGGGGGCATAGAGGACACTGAAGCTTTCTTT. Variable domain in full (rest from reference TRBV19 and TRBJ1-1): DGGITQSPKYLFRKEGQNVTLSCEQNLNHDAMYWYRQDPGQGLRLIYYSQIVNDFQKGDIAEGYSVSREKKESFPLTVTSAQKNPTAFYLCASSPTGTGGIEDTEAFFGQGTRLTVV.

In its sample, this clonotype was seen many times. The gene calls are TRBV7-9 and TRBJ2-1; possibly TRBD1 for D (5 bases). V was shortened by 5 bases and J by 0 bases, with 14 bases between the two germline ends. The CDR3 loop spans 16 amino acids. Germline V gives CDR1 SEHNR, CDR2 FQNEAQ (reference sequence). The CDR3 sequence: CASSPPVTVSYNEQFF. For the CDR3, the DNA is TGTGCCAGCAGCCCTCCTGTGACAGTCTCCTACAATGAGCAGTTCTTC.

This clonotype has a count of ten or more. The chain carries TRBV12-3 or TRBV12-4 and TRBJ2-5; D perhaps matches TRBD1 (6 bases). The V end was cut by 5 bases, the J end by 4 bases, with 14 bases between. This CDR3 is 14 amino acids long. This chain's CDR3 is CASSPGGAGETQYF. The CDR3 nucleotides are TGTGCCAGCAGTCCTGGGGGCGCAGGAGAGACCCAGTACTTC.

V and J are TRBV5-1 and TRBJ2-3; 10 bases line up with TRBD1. J gave up 1 base and V 4 bases, and 6 bases lay outside the gene matches. The germline V gene has CDR1 SGHRS and CDR2 YFSETQ. The CDR3 loop spans 16 amino acids. CDR3 sequence reads: CASSPGTGERTDTQYF. The CDR3 DNA reads TGCGCCAGCAGCCCAGGGACAGGGGAACGCACAGATACGCAGTATTTT. Based on the CDR3 plus reference TRBV5-1 and TRBJ2-3, the full variable domain is KAGVTQTPRYLIKTRGQQVTLSCSPISGHRSVSWYQQTPGQGLQFLFEYFSETQRNKGNFPGRFSGRQFSNSRSEMNVSTLELGDSALYLCASSPGTGERTDTQYFGPGTRLTVL.

This clonotype turned up a few times. The chain joins TRBV27 to TRBJ2-7; D tentatively reads TRBD1 or TRBD2 (5 bases each). The CDR3 loop spans 13 amino acids. The germline V and J ends were trimmed by 2 bases and 4 bases, with 9 bases remaining between them. The germline V gene has CDR1 MNHEY and CDR2 SMNVEV (reference sequence). CDR3 in DNA: TGTGCCAGCAGTTTAAACGAGGGGTACGAGCAGTACTTC. This codes for CASSLNEGYEQYF.

This clonotype was detected a few times. Here the CDR3 DNA reads TGTGCCAGCTCCAGGACGGGATATACCTACGAGCAGTACGTC. Amino acid sequence: CASSRTGYTYEQYV. This chain joins TRBV18 and TRBJ2-7; a weak D match, TRBD2 (5 bases). Trimming pared 6 bases from V and 2 bases from J, leaving 14 bases between. Germline CDR1 reads KGHSH; CDR2 reads LQKENI. This CDR3 is 14 amino acids long.